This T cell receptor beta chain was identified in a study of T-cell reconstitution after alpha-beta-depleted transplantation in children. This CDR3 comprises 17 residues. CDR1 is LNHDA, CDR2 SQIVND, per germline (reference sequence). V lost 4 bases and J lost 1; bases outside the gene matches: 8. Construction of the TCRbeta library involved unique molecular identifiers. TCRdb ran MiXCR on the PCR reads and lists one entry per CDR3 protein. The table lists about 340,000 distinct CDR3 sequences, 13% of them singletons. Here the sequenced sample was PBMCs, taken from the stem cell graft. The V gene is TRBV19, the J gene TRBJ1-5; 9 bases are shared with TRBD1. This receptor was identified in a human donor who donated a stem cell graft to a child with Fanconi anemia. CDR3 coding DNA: TGTGCCAGTAGTACCGGGACAGGGAGGTTAAGCAATCAGCCCCAGCATTTT. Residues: CASSTGTGRLSNQPQHF.